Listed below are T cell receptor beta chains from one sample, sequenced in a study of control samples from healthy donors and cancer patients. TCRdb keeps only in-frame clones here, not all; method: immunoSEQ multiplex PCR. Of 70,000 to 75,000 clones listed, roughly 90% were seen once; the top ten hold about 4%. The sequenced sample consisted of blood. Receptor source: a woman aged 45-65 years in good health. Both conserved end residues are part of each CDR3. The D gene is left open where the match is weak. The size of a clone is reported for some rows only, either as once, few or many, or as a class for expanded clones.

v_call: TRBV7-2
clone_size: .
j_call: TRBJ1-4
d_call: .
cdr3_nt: TGTGCCAGCAGCTTAGTGACAGGAGGGGAAAAACTGTTTTTT
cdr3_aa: CASSLVTGGEKLFF

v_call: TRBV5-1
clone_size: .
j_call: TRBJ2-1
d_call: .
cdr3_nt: TGCGCCAGCAGCGAAATTGATAAGGGAAGTGAGCAGTTCTTC
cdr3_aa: CASSEIDKGSEQFF

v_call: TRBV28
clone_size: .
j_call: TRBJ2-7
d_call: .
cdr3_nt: TGTGCCAGCAGTATAGTCTCCTACGAGCAGTACTTC
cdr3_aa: CASSIVSYEQYF

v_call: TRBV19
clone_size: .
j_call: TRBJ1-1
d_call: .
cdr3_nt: TGTGCCAGTAGTGGAGCAGGGGCACCCAACACTGAAGCTTTCTTT
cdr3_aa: CASSGAGAPNTEAFF

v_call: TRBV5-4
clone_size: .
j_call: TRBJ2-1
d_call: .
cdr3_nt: TGTGCCAGCAGCCGCGGCAGGGCGTACAATGAGCAGTTCTTC
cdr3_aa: CASSRGRAYNEQFF

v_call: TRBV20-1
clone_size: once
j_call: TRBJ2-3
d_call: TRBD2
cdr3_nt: TGCAGTGCTACTGATATTAGCGGGAGGCGAACAGATACGCAGTATTTT
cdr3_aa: CSATDISGRRTDTQYF

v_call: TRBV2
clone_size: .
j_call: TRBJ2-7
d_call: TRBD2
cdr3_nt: TGTGCCAGCAGTGGGACTAGCGGGAGATCAGAGCAGTACTTC
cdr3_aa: CASSGTSGRSEQYF

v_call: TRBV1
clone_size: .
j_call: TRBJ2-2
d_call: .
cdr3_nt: TGCACCAGCAGCCAAGAGGGGGGTGGTGGGGAGCTGTTTTTT
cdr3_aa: CTSSQEGGGGELFF

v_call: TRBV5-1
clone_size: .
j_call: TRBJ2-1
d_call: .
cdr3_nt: TGCGCCAGCAGCTTGGATGGGGGATGGATGGACAATGAGCAGTTCTTC
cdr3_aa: CASSLDGGWMDNEQFF

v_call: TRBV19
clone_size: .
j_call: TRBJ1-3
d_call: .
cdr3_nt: TGTGCCAGTAGCCTTCCACCCTTCGACCTACGGAGCTCTGGAAACACCATATATTTT
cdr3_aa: CASSLPPFDLRSSGNTIYF

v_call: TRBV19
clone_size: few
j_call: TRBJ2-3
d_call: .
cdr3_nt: TGTGCCAGTAGTATCTCGGGGACAGATACGCAGTATTTT
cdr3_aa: CASSISGTDTQYF

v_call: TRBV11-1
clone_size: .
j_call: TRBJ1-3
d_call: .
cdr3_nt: TGTGCCAGCAGCGCGCCGGGGGGACCCTCTGGAAACACCATATATTTT
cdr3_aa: CASSAPGGPSGNTIYF

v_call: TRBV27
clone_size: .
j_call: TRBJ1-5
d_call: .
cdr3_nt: TGTGCCAGCAGTTTGCGGGAAAATCAGCCCCAGCATTTT
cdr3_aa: CASSLRENQPQHF

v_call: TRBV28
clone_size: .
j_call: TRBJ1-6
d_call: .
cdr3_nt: TGTGCCAGCTACCCGGACATCGGATTATCTAATTCACCCCTCCACTTT
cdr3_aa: CASYPDIGLSNSPLHF

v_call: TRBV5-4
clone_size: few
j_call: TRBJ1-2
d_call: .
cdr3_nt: TGTGCCAGCAGGTCAGGGAGAGGCTATGGCTACACCTTC
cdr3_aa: CASRSGRGYGYTF

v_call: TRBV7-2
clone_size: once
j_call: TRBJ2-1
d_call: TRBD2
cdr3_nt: TGTGCCAGCAGCTTAATTGGACTAGCCTACAATGAGCAGTTCTTC
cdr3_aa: CASSLIGLAYNEQFF

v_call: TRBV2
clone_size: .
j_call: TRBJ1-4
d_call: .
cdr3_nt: TGTGCCAGCAGTGGGCCCGACAGAGCAACTAATGAAAAACTGTTTTTT
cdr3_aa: CASSGPDRATNEKLFF

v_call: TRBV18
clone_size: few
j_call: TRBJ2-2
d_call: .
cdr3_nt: TGTGCCAGCTCACCAAAGGGGTTCGCCGGGGAGCTGTTTTTT
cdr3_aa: CASSPKGFAGELFF

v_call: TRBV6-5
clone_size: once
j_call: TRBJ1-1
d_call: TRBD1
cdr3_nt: TGTGCCAGCAGTTACGGGACAGGGCTATTCAACACTGAAGCTTTCTTT
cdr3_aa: CASSYGTGLFNTEAFF

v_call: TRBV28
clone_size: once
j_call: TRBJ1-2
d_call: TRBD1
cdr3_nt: TGTGCCAGCAGGGGACAGGGGATAGCTAACTATGGCTACACCTTC
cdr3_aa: CASRGQGIANYGYTF

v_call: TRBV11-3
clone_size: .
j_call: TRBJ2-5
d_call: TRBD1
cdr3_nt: TGTGCCAGCAGCTTGGGACAGGGCAAAGAGACCCAGTACTTC
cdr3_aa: CASSLGQGKETQYF

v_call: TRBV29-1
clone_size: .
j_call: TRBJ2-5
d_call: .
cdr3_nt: TGCAGCGTTAAAGGATTTGCAGAGACCCAGTACTTC
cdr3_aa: CSVKGFAETQYF